What follows is one TCR beta chain and its context. Antigen: not known. The trim removed 5 bases at V and 3 bases at J, leaving 10 bases unmatched. CDR1 SGHTA and CDR2 FQGNSA come from the germline V gene. The length of the CDR3 is 16 residues. The method was immunoSEQ multiplex PCR; TCRdb's version includes in-frame clones alone and lacks a portion of them. The sample has around 46,000 clones, 80% to 90% seen once. This specimen belongs to a study of OX40 agonist ivuxolimab in advanced cancers. Study observations and caveats: Researchers did not determine the expanded peripheral T cells' antigen specificity.

The source was CD4+ or CD8+ T cells sorted from blood, collected in a trial of the OX40 agonist ivuxolimab. This TCR came from an adult with an advanced solid tumor such as melanoma, head and neck, liver or kidney cancer. The V gene is TRBV7-2, the J gene TRBJ2-3; 8 positions match TRBD2. The CDR3 protein is CASSIGTRSQTDTQYF. The CDR3 DNA reads TGTGCCAGCAGCATCGGGACTAGATCCCAGACAGATACGCAGTATTTT.